Below, 21 T cell receptor beta chains from the same sample are listed, as sequenced in a study of T cell responses to AZD1222 COVID-19 vaccine. TCRdb's copy holds only in-frame clones and misses some; the assay was immunoSEQ multiplex PCR. The sample lists under 100,000 clones; 92% were seen once. This specimen consisted of peripheral blood, obtained on day 0 of MenACWY control vaccination. These receptors all come from an adult in good health.

This rearrangement joins TRBV7-3 to TRBJ2-3; D gene ambiguous. Germline V gives CDR1 SGHTA, CDR2 FQGTGA. V was trimmed by 0 bases and J by 1 base, leaving 8 bases between them. The CDR3 runs 15 residues. The CDR3 loop is CASSLTRGGTDTQYF. CDR3 DNA: TGTGCCAGCAGCTTAACTCGCGGCGGCACAGATACGCAGTATTTT.

The V call is TRBV7-2, the J call TRBJ2-7; D unresolved. The CDR3 is 11 amino acids. V dropped 5 bases and J dropped 1 base, with 3 bases sitting between them. CDR1 and CDR2 from the germline V gene are SGHTA and FQGNSA. CDR3 sequence: CASSPSYEQYF. CDR3 coding DNA: TGTGCCAGCAGCCCATCCTACGAGCAGTACTTC.

The chain couples TRBV10-3 to TRBJ1-2; 8 nucleotides align to TRBD1. V gave up 2 bases and J gave up 5 bases; unmatched junction bases: 1. The germline V gene has CDR1 ENHRY and CDR2 SYGVKD. This CDR3 region has 13 residues. CDR3 region: CAISEDRGYGYTF. As DNA, the CDR3 is TGTGCCATCAGTGAGGACAGGGGTTATGGCTACACCTTC.

The chain has TRBV7-2 and TRBJ2-7; a weak D match, TRBD2 (7 bases). CDR1 is SGHTA, CDR2 FQGNSA, per germline. The CDR3 is 13 residues long. Trimming left V 5 bases short and J 6 bases short, with 14 bases between. The CDR3 coding sequence is TGTGCCAGCAGCGGGGGGGCGATGAGCGAGCAGTACTTC. Translated: CASSGGAMSEQYF.

This clone was found once. The rearrangement links TRBV9 to TRBJ2-3; no firm D call. The V gene lost 0 bases and the J gene lost 5 bases, with 7 bases spanning the gap. The CDR3 totals 13 residues. Germline V lookup: CDR1 SGDLS, CDR2 YYNGEE. DNA of the CDR3: TGTGCCAGCAGCGTAGCCGTTGGAGATACGCAGTATTTT. Its protein is CASSVAVGDTQYF.

This chain uses TRBV15 with TRBJ2-3; D possibly corresponds to TRBD1 (6 bases). V lost 9 bases and J 2 bases, leaving 12 bases between the germline ends. The length of the CDR3 is 13 residues. Germline CDR1 reads LNHNV; CDR2 reads YYDKDF (reference sequence). The CDR3 sequence is CATQGPNTDTQYF. The CDR3 region has the DNA TGTGCCACTCAGGGGCCAAACACAGATACGCAGTATTTT.

This chain uses TRBV5-4 with TRBJ2-7, with TRBD1 matching 11 bases. Per germline, CDR1 SGHNT and CDR2 YYREEE (reference sequence). Trimming cost V 2 bases and J 4 bases; bases outside gene matches: 5. There are 15 residues in the CDR3. The DNA of the CDR3 is TGTGCCAGCAGCTTAATCGGGACAGGGGGTTACGAGCAGTACTTC. Its translation: CASSLIGTGGYEQYF.

The CDR3 here is CASSLEPRDQRGGYTF. In DNA, the CDR3 is TGTGCCAGCAGCTTAGAACCCCGGGACCAGAGGGGTGGCTACACCTTC. The chain has TRBV7-2 and TRBJ1-2; tentatively, D is TRBD1 (5 bases). CDR1 and CDR2 (germline): SGHTA, FQGNSA. Between the trimmed V and J ends, which lost 1 base and 7 bases, there was a span of 19 bases. The CDR3 is 16 residues long. Complete variable domain (other parts from reference TRBV7-2 and TRBJ1-2): GAGVSQSPSNKVTEKGKDVELRCDPISGHTALYWYRQSLGQGLEFLIYFQGNSAPDKSGLPSDRFSAERTGGSVSTLTIQRTQQEDSAVYLCASSLEPRDQRGGYTFGSGTRLTVV.

Written as DNA, the CDR3 is TGTGCCAGCAGCCAGGAAGATACGCAGTATTTT. The encoded protein is CASSQEDTQYF. The V and J genes are TRBV3-1 (or the pseudogene TRBV3-2) and TRBJ2-3; D not resolved. The germline V and J ends were trimmed by 3 bases and 5 bases, with 3 bases remaining between them. The CDR3 spans 11 residues. Germline V lookup: CDR1 LGHDT, CDR2 YNNKEL (reference sequence).

The chain couples TRBV28 to TRBJ1-4, with D maybe TRBD1 (6 bases). The CDR3 has 14 residues. V was cut by 3 bases and J by 7 bases, with 12 bases left in between. CDR1 is MDHEN, CDR2 SYDVKM, per germline. As DNA, the CDR3 is TGTGCCAGCAGTTTGGGGGGCGTGGGTGAAAAACTGTTTTTT. Translation: CASSLGGVGEKLFF.

This chain uses TRBV7-2 with TRBJ1-1; D may be TRBD1 (5 bases). The CDR3 totals 13 residues. CDR1 and CDR2 from the germline V gene are SGHTA and FQGNSA. V lost 5 bases and J 3 bases, leaving 10 bases between the germline ends. The CDR3 loop is CASSAQGDTEAFF. DNA of the CDR3: TGTGCCAGCAGCGCCCAGGGTGACACTGAAGCTTTCTTT. Supplemented by reference TRBV7-2 and TRBJ1-1, the full variable domain reads GAGVSQSPSNKVTEKGKDVELRCDPISGHTALYWYRQSLGQGLEFLIYFQGNSAPDKSGLPSDRFSAERTGGSVSTLTIQRTQQEDSAVYLCASSAQGDTEAFFGQGTRLTVV.

The rearrangement uses TRBV12-3 or TRBV12-4 and TRBJ2-7; 7 bases are a match to TRBD1. The CDR3 has 13 amino acids. The trim removed 9 bases at V and 2 bases at J, leaving 7 bases unmatched. The chain's CDR3 is CASGDRATYEQYF. In DNA form, the CDR3 reads TGTGCCAGTGGTGACAGGGCGACCTACGAGCAGTACTTC.

This rearrangement joins TRBV7-9 to TRBJ2-3; TRBD1 aligns across 10 bases. J was trimmed by 1 base and V by 1 base; bases with no gene match: 11. The germline gives CDR1 SEHNR, CDR2 FQNEAQ (reference sequence). The CDR3 spans 19 residues. The CDR3 spells CASSLGLTGGFEGTDTQYF. CDR3 nucleotides: TGTGCCAGCAGCTTAGGATTGACAGGGGGCTTTGAAGGCACAGATACGCAGTATTTT.

This chain links TRBV5-8 with TRBJ2-2; D is possibly TRBD2 (6 bases). Germline V gene lookup returns CDR1 SGHTS and CDR2 YDEGEE. The CDR3 sequence is 14 residues long. V was cut by 5 bases and J by 6 bases, with 14 bases left in between. The DNA of the CDR3 is TGTGCCAGCAGTCGGGTTGGGGAGGCCGGGGAGCTGTTTTTT. Protein sequence: CASSRVGEAGELFF. Combining the CDR3 with reference TRBV5-8 and TRBJ2-2 gives the whole variable domain EAGVTQSPTHLIKTRGQQATLRCSPISGHTSVYWYQQALGLGLQFLLWYDEGEERNRGNFPPRFSGRQFPNYSSELNVNALELEDSALYLCASSRVGEAGELFFGEGSRLTVL.

The chain links TRBV28 to TRBJ1-5; D remains ambiguous. The CDR3 has 15 residues. The V and J ends lost 6 bases and 3 bases respectively, with 15 bases between them. CDR1 MDHEN and CDR2 SYDVKM come from the germline V gene. CDR3 in amino acids: CASSFSELSNQPQHF. The CDR3 coding sequence is TGTGCCAGCAGCTTTTCAGAGCTTTCCAATCAGCCCCAGCATTTT.

V and J are TRBV2 and TRBJ2-7; possibly TRBD1 for D (5 bases). The CDR3 sequence is 14 residues long. In germline, CDR1 is SNHLY, CDR2 FYNNEI. Trimming stripped 4 bases from V and 0 bases from J, with 10 bases between. The chain's CDR3 is CASSAQGSSYEQYF. Here the CDR3 DNA reads TGTGCCAGCAGTGCCCAGGGAAGCTCCTACGAGCAGTACTTC.

This chain connects TRBV2 to TRBJ1-1, with D possibly being TRBD1 (5 bases). Germline CDR1 reads SNHLY; CDR2 reads FYNNEI. The CDR3 runs to 13 residues. Trimming pared 4 bases from V and 9 bases from J, leaving 15 bases between. CDR3 coding DNA: TGTGCCAGCAGTGTCGGGACCGACCTTCAAGCTTTCTTT. This translates into CASSVGTDLQAFF.

The genes are TRBV5-1 and TRBJ2-4, with no clear D. CDR1 and CDR2 from the germline V gene are SGHRS and YFSETQ. There are 14 residues in the CDR3. Trimming removed 0 bases from V and 6 bases from J, with 10 bases in between. CDR3: CASSLEVPANIQYF. CDR3 nucleotides: TGCGCCAGCAGCTTGGAAGTTCCGGCAAACATTCAGTACTTC.

This chain links TRBV4-3 with TRBJ2-2; D could derive from TRBD1 or TRBD2 (6 bases each). Germline V gene data show CDR1 as LGHNA and CDR2 as YSLEER. Trimming removed 0 bases from V and 2 bases from J, with 19 bases in between. CDR3 size: 19 residues. In nucleotides, the CDR3 is TGCGCCAGCAGCCAAGAAGGGACTTTTATGGACAGAAACACCGGGGAGCTGTTTTTT. Amino acid sequence: CASSQEGTFMDRNTGELFF.

The rearrangement links TRBV24-1 to TRBJ2-2; the match to TRBD2 covers 8 bases. Germline trimming cut 3 bases from V and 4 bases from J; bases unmatched to any gene: 12. The CDR3 loop spans 18 amino acids. Germline V gives CDR1 KGHDR, CDR2 SFDVKD. This CDR3 reads CATSDTQSGGFGTGELFF. For the CDR3, the DNA is TGTGCCACCAGTGATACACAGAGCGGGGGCTTTGGCACCGGGGAGCTGTTTTTT.

The gene calls are TRBV5-1 and TRBJ2-1; D is uncertain. CDR1 is SGHRS, CDR2 YFSETQ, per germline. Deletions cut 6 bases from V and 1 base from J, with 11 bases between. The CDR3 sequence is 14 residues long. CDR3 amino acids: CASNLLGSYNEQFF. The DNA of the CDR3 is TGCGCCAGCAACCTCTTAGGGTCCTACAATGAGCAGTTCTTC.